These 14 T cell receptor beta chains originate from one sample sequenced in a study of OX40 agonist ivuxolimab in advanced cancers. Profiled with immunoSEQ multiplex PCR; TCRdb holds only in-frame clones, not every one. Of about 71,000 clones listed, approximately 86% were seen once; the top ten hold about 2.1%. This specimen was CD4+ or CD8+ T cells sorted from blood, taken in a trial of the OX40 agonist ivuxolimab. Every receptor here comes from an adult with an advanced solid tumor such as melanoma, head and neck, liver or kidney cancer.

The gene calls are TRBV9 and TRBJ2-1; D not certain. Deletions cut 8 bases from V and 7 bases from J, with 22 bases between. Germline V gene data show CDR1 as SGDLS and CDR2 as YYNGEE. The CDR3 runs 15 residues. The CDR3 coding sequence is TGTGCCAGTTCATCTTCTGGAGTTAGGTTAAATGAGCAGTTCTTC. Amino acids: CASSSSGVRLNEQFF.

As concerns this clone: Other DNA sequences in this sample translate to the same CDR3. The chain joins TRBV9 to TRBJ1-5; 7 nucleotides align to TRBD1. Germline V gives CDR1 SGDLS, CDR2 YYNGEE. The CDR3 covers 15 residues. Germline trimming cut 2 bases from V and 0 bases from J; bases unmatched to any gene: 2. CDR3 region: CASSVGQSSNQPQHF. In nucleotides, the CDR3 is TGTGCCAGCAGCGTGGGACAGTCTAGCAATCAGCCCCAGCATTTT.

This clone was observed once. The V call is TRBV2, the J call TRBJ2-3; 11 nucleotides match TRBD2. V was pared by 6 bases and J by 4 bases, with 9 bases of the junction left unmatched. The CDR3 runs 16 residues. CDR1 and CDR2 from the germline V gene are SNHLY and FYNNEI. CDR3 nucleotide sequence: TGTGCCAGCAGCAGACTAGCGGGGTACCTCCCAGATACGCAGTATTTT. This translates into CASSRLAGYLPDTQYF.

The chain uses TRBV5-1 and TRBJ2-5, with 14 nucleotides matching TRBD2. The CDR3 covers 15 residues. The trim removed 4 bases at V and 4 bases at J, leaving 3 bases unmatched. CDR1 is SGHRS, CDR2 YFSETQ, per germline. The CDR3 bases are TGCGCCAGCAGCCAGGGACTAGCGGGAGTAGAGACCCAGTACTTC. This codes for CASSQGLAGVETQYF.

CDR3: CASSFSRTGGEQYF. The CDR3, as DNA: TGTGCCAGCAGCTTCTCTCGGACAGGGGGCGAGCAGTACTTC. The genes are TRBV11-3 and TRBJ2-7, with 10 bases aligning to TRBD1. CDR3 length equals 14 residues. The germline CDR1 and CDR2 sequences are SGHNT and YENEEA. Losses at the gene ends were 3 bases for V and 6 bases for J; bases not matched to a gene: 5.

This chain connects TRBV27 to TRBJ2-7, with D possibly TRBD1 on 6 matching bases. The length of the CDR3 is 16 residues. Germline values: CDR1 MNHEY, CDR2 SMNVEV (reference sequence). Trimming took 3 bases from V and 2 from J, leaving 17 bases between them. The CDR3 region is CASSFRFTGQTYEQYF. CDR3 sequence (DNA): TGTGCCAGCAGTTTTAGGTTCACAGGGCAAACCTACGAGCAGTACTTC.

The J gene is TRBJ2-7, the V gene TRBV11-3; no reliable D call. Germline values: CDR1 SGHNT, CDR2 YENEEA. The CDR3 is 14 amino acids. Deletions cut 1 base from V and 2 bases from J, with 9 bases between. This CDR3 reads CASSLAGGPYEQYF. CDR3 coding DNA: TGTGCCAGCAGCTTAGCCGGCGGTCCCTACGAGCAGTACTTC.

This chain links TRBV6-6 with TRBJ2-7; no firm D call. Trimming removed 6 bases from V and 1 base from J, with 10 bases in between. This CDR3 is 13 amino acids long. The germline V gene has CDR1 MNHNY and CDR2 SVGAGI (reference sequence). The CDR3 DNA reads as TGTGCCAGCAGGGAGCAGGCTTCCTACGAGCAGTACTTC. Encoded protein: CASREQASYEQYF.

The chain has TRBV2 and TRBJ2-5, with unresolved D. Germline assignment: CDR1 SNHLY and CDR2 FYNNEI. V lost 6 bases to trimming and J lost 1 base, with 12 bases between them. CDR3 size: 14 residues. CDR3 sequence (DNA): TGTGCCAGCAGCAGCGAGCGCTTCCAAGAGACCCAGTACTTC. This gives the protein CASSSERFQETQYF. The entire variable domain, with the rest obtained from reference TRBV2 and TRBJ2-5, is as follows: EPEVTQTPSHQVTQMGQEVILRCVPISNHLYFYWYRQILGQKVEFLVSFYNNEISEKSEIFDDQFSVERPDGSNFTLKIRSTKLEDSAMYFCASSSERFQETQYFGPGTRLLVL.

The rearrangement links TRBV19 to TRBJ2-5; D not resolved. The V end lost 4 bases, the J end lost 2 bases, and 11 bases lay between the germline ends. In germline, CDR1 is LNHDA, CDR2 SQIVND (reference sequence). This CDR3 has 14 amino acids. CDR3 residues: CASSRTYGQETQYF. CDR3 nucleotide sequence: TGTGCCAGTAGTAGGACCTACGGGCAAGAGACCCAGTACTTC.

The J gene is TRBJ2-3, the V gene TRBV4-3, with D tentatively TRBD2 (5 bases). CDR3 length: 14 amino acids. V shed 0 bases and J shed 5 bases, with 9 bases lying between them. Germline V gene sequence: CDR1 LGHNA, CDR2 YSLEER. The CDR3 DNA reads as TGCGCCAGCAGCCAAGAGCTAGCAGGAGATACGCAGTATTTT. Protein: CASSQELAGDTQYF.

This clone was recorded a few times. V gene TRBV19 combines with J gene TRBJ1-2, with D tentatively TRBD1 (6 bases). The ends were cut back, 6 bases at V and 7 bases at J, with 24 bases in the middle. There are 16 residues in the CDR3. Germline CDR1 is LNHDA and CDR2 is SQIVND (reference sequence). CDR3 region: CASRKNGEGVSVGYTF. DNA of the CDR3: TGTGCCAGTAGAAAAAATGGAGAGGGGGTCTCGGTTGGCTACACCTTC. Full variable domain (missing parts from reference TRBV19 and TRBJ1-2): DGGITQSPKYLFRKEGQNVTLSCEQNLNHDAMYWYRQDPGQGLRLIYYSQIVNDFQKGDIAEGYSVSREKKESFPLTVTSAQKNPTAFYLCASRKNGEGVSVGYTFGSGTRLTVV.

CDR3: CASTLGGAHTEAFF. The CDR3 nucleotides read TGCGCCAGCACCCTAGGGGGTGCGCACACTGAAGCTTTCTTT. This chain joins TRBV5-1 and TRBJ1-1; weak D call: TRBD1 (6 bases). Germline V gene sequence: CDR1 SGHRS, CDR2 YFSETQ. Trimming took off 6 bases at V and 3 bases at J, with 15 bases between the two ends. The CDR3 runs 14 residues. The full variable domain, its missing parts supplied by reference TRBV5-1 and TRBJ1-1, is KAGVTQTPRYLIKTRGQQVTLSCSPISGHRSVSWYQQTPGQGLQFLFEYFSETQRNKGNFPGRFSGRQFSNSRSEMNVSTLELGDSALYLCASTLGGAHTEAFFGQGTRLTVV.

This clone was seen once. The V and J genes are TRBV27 and TRBJ2-1, with D maybe TRBD2 (5 bases). CDR1 is MNHEY, CDR2 SMNVEV, per germline (reference sequence). Trimming removed 1 base at V and 0 bases at J, with 10 bases between. This CDR3 comprises 16 residues. CDR3 loop: CASSLYRGTSYNEQFF. The DNA of the CDR3 is TGTGCCAGCAGTTTATATCGGGGTACCTCCTACAATGAGCAGTTCTTC.